The 25 T cell receptor beta chains listed next were all sequenced from one sample in a study of cytomegalovirus exposure and HLA in healthy donors. The PCR used 60 Vbeta and 13 Jbeta primers. Sequenced by immunoSEQ multiplex PCR; TCRdb stores in-frame clones only, minus some. The sample holds 180,000 or so clones, about four fifths seen once. Sample: PBMCs. Receptor source: a woman in her 30s in good health and CMV-seronegative.

J is TRBJ2-6 and V is TRBV11-2; D remains unclear. V lost 1 base and J 4 bases, leaving 5 bases between the germline ends. The germline gives CDR1 SGHAT, CDR2 FQNNGV. This CDR3 spans 14 amino acids. CDR3 coding DNA: TGTGCCAGCAGCTTAGGAGTCGGGGCCAACGTCCTGACTTTC. It codes for CASSLGVGANVLTF.

The genes are TRBV6-5 and TRBJ1-2, with 12 bases that match TRBD1. The CDR3 contains 14 residues. From germline, CDR1 is MNHEY and CDR2 SVGAGI. The ends lost 8 bases at V and 8 bases at J; junction bases unmatched: 9. The CDR3 reads CASSQGQGARGYTF. The CDR3 nucleotides are TGTGCCAGCTCCCAGGGACAGGGGGCAAGGGGCTACACCTTC.

The sample holds a few counts of this clone. This sequence joins TRBV11-2 and TRBJ2-1, with D tentatively TRBD2 (6 bases). The CDR3 sequence is 17 residues long. With 8 bases removed from V and 2 bases from J, the gap between germline ends came to 22 bases. CDR1 SGHAT and CDR2 FQNNGV come from the germline V gene. CDR3 DNA sequence: TGTGCCAGCTACTCCAACCTTGGGGGGTTGGCCTACAATGAGCAGTTCTTC. This translates into CASYSNLGGLAYNEQFF.

This clone was seen a single time. The rearrangement uses TRBV27 and TRBJ2-3; 7 bases agree with TRBD2. V shed 6 bases, J shed 0 bases, and the junction held 3 bases outside the gene matches. Germline-derived CDR1 and CDR2 are MNHEY and SMNVEV (reference sequence). The CDR3 runs 14 residues. CDR3 bases: TGTGCCAGCAGCGAGCGGGGTAGCACAGATACGCAGTATTTT. This codes for CASSERGSTDTQYF.

This chain uses TRBV30 with TRBJ1-1; D remains unclear. Germline V gene sequence: CDR1 GTSNPN, CDR2 SVGIG (reference sequence). V lost 6 bases and J lost 0, with 8 bases in between. CDR3 size: 12 residues. CDR3 nucleotide sequence: TGTGCCTGTCGGAGAATGAACACTGAAGCTTTCTTT. Translation gives CACRRMNTEAFF.

The CDR3 DNA reads as TGCGCCAGCAGCTTTAGCCAGGGGAACACTGAAGCTTTCTTT. The encoded protein is CASSFSQGNTEAFF. This chain uses TRBV5-1 with TRBJ1-1; tentative D call: TRBD1 (5 bases). Germline CDR1 is SGHRS and CDR2 is YFSETQ. The CDR3 length is 14 residues. Trimming stripped 2 bases from V and 1 base from J, with 9 bases between.

The chain links TRBV5-6 to TRBJ2-5; D gene unclear. The CDR3 is made up of 13 amino acids. The germline V gene encodes CDR1 SGHDT and CDR2 YYEEEE. Trimming left V 3 bases short and J 5 bases short, with 11 bases between. Here the CDR3 DNA reads TGTGCCAGCAGCTCCGCTAACTTGGAGACCCAGTACTTC. This translates into CASSSANLETQYF.

V gene TRBV19 combines with J gene TRBJ1-6; TRBD1 matches 9 bases. Per the germline V gene, CDR1 is LNHDA and CDR2 is SQIVND (reference sequence). V was clipped by 6 bases and J by 2 bases; unmatched bases: 5. The CDR3 is made up of 16 amino acids. The CDR3 here is CASRGQGLPYNSPLHF. The DNA of the CDR3 is TGTGCCAGTAGGGGACAGGGCCTGCCCTATAATTCACCCCTCCACTTT.

This clone showed up just a few times. V is TRBV4-2 and J is TRBJ2-1; 12 bases align to TRBD2. This CDR3 region has 17 residues. V shed 4 bases, J shed 3 bases, and the junction held 7 bases outside the gene matches. Germline V gene data show CDR1 as LGHNA and CDR2 as YNFKEQ. The CDR3 DNA reads TGTGCCAGCAGCCTCGGGACTAGCGGGTTTATCTACAATGAGCAGTTCTTC. It translates to CASSLGTSGFIYNEQFF.

The chain links TRBV7-2 to TRBJ1-1, with D unresolved. V was pared by 2 bases and J by 0 bases, with 16 bases between. Germline CDR1 SGHTA, CDR2 FQGNSA. CDR3 length: 17 residues. In DNA form, the CDR3 reads TGTGCCAGCAGCTTATTCAGCGTAATGAGATTGAACACTGAAGCTTTCTTT. This encodes CASSLFSVMRLNTEAFF.

The genes are TRBV11-2 and TRBJ1-2, with D possibly TRBD1 on 6 matching bases. This CDR3 is 15 amino acids long. V lost 5 bases to trimming and J lost 8 bases, with 21 bases between them. Germline CDR1 reads SGHAT; CDR2 reads FQNNGV. CDR3: CASSPLPTGGSGYTF. CDR3 sequence (DNA): TGTGCCAGCAGCCCGCTTCCGACAGGCGGGAGCGGCTACACCTTC.

V usage is TRBV11-1 and J usage is TRBJ1-2; the D gene is possibly TRBD1 (5 bases). Trimming took 5 bases from V and 4 from J, leaving 20 bases between them. The germline gives CDR1 SGHAT, CDR2 FQDESV (reference sequence). The length of the CDR3 is 16 residues. For the CDR3, the DNA is TGTGCCAGCAGCGAGGGACTGTTGACCGGATCCTATGGCTACACCTTC. It yields the protein CASSEGLLTGSYGYTF. The full variable domain, its missing parts supplied by reference TRBV11-1 and TRBJ1-2, is EAEVAQSPRYKITEKSQAVAFWCDPISGHATLYWYRQILGQGPELLVQFQDESVVDDSQLPKDRFSAERLKGVDSTLKIQPAELGDSAMYLCASSEGLLTGSYGYTFGSGTRLTVV.

The J gene is TRBJ1-1, the V gene TRBV5-1; possible D gene TRBD1, 5 bases. Germline CDR1 is SGHRS and CDR2 is YFSETQ. This CDR3 has 14 amino acids. The germline V and J ends were trimmed by 4 bases and 1 base, with 11 bases remaining between them. For the CDR3, the DNA is TGCGCCAGCAGCCGGGGGGAAACGAACACTGAAGCTTTCTTT. Protein sequence: CASSRGETNTEAFF.

The gene calls are TRBV25-1 and TRBJ2-3; D is undetermined. V was cut by 10 bases and J by 5 bases, with 16 bases left in between. Germline CDR1 reads MGHDK; CDR2 reads SYGVNS. The CDR3 has 13 residues. CDR3 sequence: CATPPVSRDTQYF. The CDR3 DNA is TGTGCCACCCCACCTGTCAGTCGAGATACGCAGTATTTT.

J is TRBJ2-2 and V is TRBV9, with TRBD1 as a possible D gene (6 bases). Germline assignment: CDR1 SGDLS and CDR2 YYNGEE. The CDR3 loop spans 15 amino acids. Trimming pared 0 bases from V and 4 bases from J, leaving 10 bases between. The CDR3 loop reads CASSVGGGVTGELFF. The CDR3 bases are TGTGCCAGCAGCGTAGGTGGGGGCGTCACCGGGGAGCTGTTTTTT. Variable domain in full (rest from reference TRBV9 and TRBJ2-2): DSGVTQTPKHLITATGQRVTLRCSPRSGDLSVYWYQQSLDQGLQFLIQYYNGEERAKGNILERFSAQQFPDLHSELNLSSLELGDSALYFCASSVGGGVTGELFFGEGSRLTVL.

The chain combines TRBV4-3 with TRBJ2-7, with a possible D match to TRBD1 (5 bases). V dropped 0 bases and J dropped 2 bases, with 8 bases sitting between them. CDR3 length: 14 residues. CDR1 is LGHNA, CDR2 YSLEER, per germline. This CDR3 reads CASSQETETYEQYF. CDR3 sequence (DNA): TGCGCCAGCAGCCAAGAGACAGAGACCTACGAGCAGTACTTC.

The chain couples TRBV6-6 to TRBJ2-1; 10 nucleotides line up with TRBD2. The CDR3 has 16 residues. The germline gives CDR1 MNHNY, CDR2 SVGAGI (reference sequence). V lost 10 bases to trimming and J lost 6 bases; unmatched junction nucleotides: 15. The CDR3 nucleotides read TGTGCCACCCTGTCTAGCGGGGGACGCGGAACCAATGAGCAGTTCTTC. This gives the protein CATLSSGGRGTNEQFF.

The V and J genes are TRBV6-5 and TRBJ2-7, with 7 bases that match TRBD1. The germline gives CDR1 MNHEY, CDR2 SVGAGI. After removal of 2 bases from V and 4 bases from J, the junction contained 8 bases not matched to a gene. The CDR3 is 15 residues long. Here the CDR3 reads CASSYPRDSGYEQYF. The CDR3 nucleotides read TGTGCCAGCAGTTACCCACGGGACAGCGGTTACGAGCAGTACTTC.

Of note for this clone: Other DNA sequences within the sample encode an identical CDR3. This chain links TRBV5-1 with TRBJ1-5, with 10 positions matching TRBD1. Per the germline V gene, CDR1 is SGHRS and CDR2 is YFSETQ. The CDR3 spans 15 residues. V gave up 4 bases and J gave up 2 bases; unmatched junction bases: 3. The CDR3 loop reads CASSPGTGGNQPQHF. As DNA, the CDR3 is TGCGCCAGCAGCCCGGGGACAGGGGGCAATCAGCCCCAGCATTTT.

V gene TRBV9 combines with J gene TRBJ2-3, with 7 bases identical to TRBD2. This CDR3 is 14 amino acids long. In germline, CDR1 is SGDLS, CDR2 YYNGEE. V lost 4 bases, J lost 1 base, and 3 bases stayed unmatched. CDR3: CASSPRGGTDTQYF. The CDR3 region has the DNA TGTGCCAGCAGCCCTCGGGGGGGCACAGATACGCAGTATTTT.

The chain couples TRBV11-2 to TRBJ2-7; D not resolved. Germline loops: CDR1 SGHAT, CDR2 FQNNGV. This CDR3 has 13 residues. V was clipped by 3 bases and J by 3 bases, with 9 bases between them. This chain's CDR3 is CASSLSRHYEQYF. The CDR3 coding sequence is TGTGCCAGCAGCTTGAGCAGACACTACGAGCAGTACTTC. The variable domain in full, with the rest retrieved from reference TRBV11-2 and TRBJ2-7, is EAGVAQSPRYKIIEKRQSVAFWCNPISGHATLYWYQQILGQGPKLLIQFQNNGVVDDSQLPKDRFSAERLKGVDSTLKIQPAKLEDSAVYLCASSLSRHYEQYFGPGTRLTVT.

The CDR3 DNA reads TGCGCCAGCAGCACCAGATCTACAGGGTACACTAATGAAAAACTGTTTTTT. Residues: CASSTRSTGYTNEKLFF. This sequence joins TRBV5-1 and TRBJ1-4, with D perhaps TRBD1 (6 bases). The V gene's germline CDR1 is SGHRS and CDR2 YFSETQ. V gave up 4 bases and J gave up 2 bases, with 18 bases separating them. The CDR3 runs to 17 residues.

The V gene is TRBV6-1, the J gene TRBJ1-1, with 10 bases that match TRBD1. The V and J ends lost 6 bases and 5 bases, in that order; junction bases with no gene match: 6. The germline CDR1 and CDR2 sequences are MNHNS and SASEGT. This CDR3 region has 14 residues. The CDR3 nucleotides read TGTGCCAGCAGCCTGACAGGGGGCAAGACTGAAGCTTTCTTT. Encoded protein: CASSLTGGKTEAFF.

The chain links TRBV5-1 to TRBJ2-3, with D perhaps TRBD2 (5 bases). Germline V gene data show CDR1 as SGHRS and CDR2 as YFSETQ. V was clipped by 0 bases and J by 2 bases, with 13 bases between them. There are 16 residues in the CDR3. The CDR3 is CASSLGTGTNTDTQYF. The CDR3 coding sequence is TGCGCCAGCAGCTTGGGGACGGGAACGAACACAGATACGCAGTATTTT.

V is TRBV7-6 and J is TRBJ1-2; a possible D gene is TRBD1 (5 bases). The V gene lost 0 bases and the J gene lost 7 bases, with 15 bases spanning the gap. CDR1 is SGHVS, CDR2 FNYEAQ, per germline. The CDR3 sequence is 15 residues long. The CDR3: CASSLAGASGTGYTF. In nucleotides, the CDR3 is TGTGCCAGCAGCTTAGCGGGCGCCAGCGGGACTGGCTACACCTTC.